These T cell receptor beta chains were read from a single sample in a study of cytomegalovirus exposure and HLA in healthy donors. Clones were read by immunoSEQ multiplex PCR, and TCRdb kept only the in-frame ones, dropping some. Of a few hundred thousand clones in the sample, approximately 90% were seen once. Sequencing was carried out using PBMCs. The receptors shown here come from a woman younger than 30 in good health and CMV-seronegative. CDR3s include the opening cysteine and the closing phenylalanine or tryptophan. The D gene is left open where the match is weak. A clone size is listed for some rows: how often the clone was seen (once, few, many), or a class if it is expanded.

J | D | size | V | DNA | CDR3
TRBJ2-7 | TRBD1 | . | TRBV7-9 | TGTGCCAGCAGCCACGGGAACAGGGGGCTCCCTGGGGAGCAGTACTTC | CASSHGNRGLPGEQYF
TRBJ1-5 | . | . | TRBV28 | TGTGCCAGCAGTTTAAACTACAGGGTTTGGGGCAATCAGCCCCAGCATTTT | CASSLNYRVWGNQPQHF
TRBJ2-3 | TRBD1 | . | TRBV2 | TGTGCCAGCAGCTCCGGGACAGGGAGGAGCACAGATACGCAGTATTTT | CASSSGTGRSTDTQYF
TRBJ1-4 | . | . | TRBV7-9 | TGTGCCAGCAGCCCTCAGACAGTAGACAATGAAAAACTGTTTTTT | CASSPQTVDNEKLFF
TRBJ2-1 | TRBD2 | . | TRBV11-2 | TGTGCCAGCAGCTTTACTAGCGAATTATGGGATGAGCAGTTCTTC | CASSFTSELWDEQFF
TRBJ1-2 | . | . | TRBV4-2 | TGTGCCAGCAGCCAAGTTGCAGGGATTAGCTATGGCTACACCTTC | CASSQVAGISYGYTF
TRBJ1-6 | . | . | TRBV7-9 | TGTGCCAGCAGCGCGGACATGTATAATTCACCCCTCCACTTT | CASSADMYNSPLHF
TRBJ1-4 | . | . | TRBV27 | TGTGCCAGCAGTCCGAGGGGGTTTAATGAAAAACTGTTTTTT | CASSPRGFNEKLFF
TRBJ2-7 | . | . | TRBV6-5 | TGTGCCAGCAGTTACGGAGGAGAGCAGTACTTC | CASSYGGEQYF
TRBJ2-5 | TRBD2 | . | TRBV27 | TGTGCCAGCAGCAACACCCCAGGGACTAGCGGGTACCAAGAGACCCAGTACTTC | CASSNTPGTSGYQETQYF
TRBJ2-1 | . | . | TRBV7-9 | TGTGCCAGCAGCTTACGAGGGGGGGCCTACAATGAGCAGTTCTTC | CASSLRGGAYNEQFF
TRBJ2-7 | . | once | TRBV2 | TGTGCCAGCAGCTACGGCGAGCAGTACTTC | CASSYGEQYF
TRBJ1-3 | TRBD1 | . | TRBV2 | TGTGCCAGCAGGCGGCGGGACAGCGAAACTGGAAACACCATATATTTT | CASRRRDSETGNTIYF
TRBJ2-7 | . | . | TRBV29-1 | TGCAGCGTGACCTTTGGATTAGCGAGTAACTACGAGCAGTACTTC | CSVTFGLASNYEQYF
TRBJ1-4 | . | . | TRBV4-1 | TGCGCCAGCAGCCAAATAGCAGGGTTGGAAAAACTGTTTTTT | CASSQIAGLEKLFF
TRBJ2-3 | TRBD2 | . | TRBV28 | TGTGCCAGCAGTTCCCGGGTAGCGGGGGTGTCCGGTACGCAGTATTTT | CASSSRVAGVSGTQYF
TRBJ1-5 | TRBD1 | . | TRBV6-1 | TGTGCCAGCAGTGGACAGGGGCAGCCCCAGCATTTT | CASSGQGQPQHF
TRBJ1-2 | TRBD1 | once | TRBV28 | TGTGCCAGCAGTTTAGCCGGGACAGGGAGCATTGGCTACACCTTC | CASSLAGTGSIGYTF